This TCR beta chain was identified in a study of CD4+ T cells in melanoma. A word on this clone: Its specificity is not known.

Points from the study as a whole: A reported correlation linked neoantigen-specific CD4+ T cells to CD8+, macrophage and B cell function. Diverse differentiation states were reported for melanoma neoantigen-specific CD4+ T cells.

Deletions cut 3 bases from V and 0 bases from J, with 15 bases between. This CDR3 is built from 17 residues. The germline gives CDR1 SGHVS, CDR2 FNYEAQ. Assay: immunoSEQ multiplex PCR; the TCRdb copy retains only in-frame clones and omits some. Of about 50,000 clones in the sample, roughly nine tenths were seen once. This sequence originates from a human donor with melanoma. Sequencing input: peripheral blood. The chain employs TRBV7-6 and TRBJ1-3; D call uncertain. The CDR3 spells CASSLESPISSGNTIYF. The CDR3 region has the DNA TGTGCCAGCAGCTTGGAGTCTCCGATTAGCTCTGGAAACACCATATATTTT.